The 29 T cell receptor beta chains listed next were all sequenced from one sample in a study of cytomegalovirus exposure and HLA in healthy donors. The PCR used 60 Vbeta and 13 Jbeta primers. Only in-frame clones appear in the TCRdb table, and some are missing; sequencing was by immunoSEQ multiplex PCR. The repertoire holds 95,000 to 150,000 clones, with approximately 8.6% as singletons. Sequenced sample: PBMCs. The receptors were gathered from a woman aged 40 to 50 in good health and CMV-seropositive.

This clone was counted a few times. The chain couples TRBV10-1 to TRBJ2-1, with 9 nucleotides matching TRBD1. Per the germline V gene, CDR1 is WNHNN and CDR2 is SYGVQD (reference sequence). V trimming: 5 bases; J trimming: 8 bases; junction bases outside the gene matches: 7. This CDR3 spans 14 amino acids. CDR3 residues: CASSRDRVGDEQFF. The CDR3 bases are TGCGCCAGCAGTCGGGACAGGGTCGGCGATGAGCAGTTCTTC.

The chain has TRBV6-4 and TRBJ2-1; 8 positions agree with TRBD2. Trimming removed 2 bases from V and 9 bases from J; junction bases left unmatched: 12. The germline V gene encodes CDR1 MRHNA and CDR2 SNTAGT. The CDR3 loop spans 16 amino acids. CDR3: CASSDEGDGGASEQFF. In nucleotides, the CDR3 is TGTGCCAGCAGTGACGAAGGGGACGGGGGGGCCAGTGAGCAGTTCTTC.

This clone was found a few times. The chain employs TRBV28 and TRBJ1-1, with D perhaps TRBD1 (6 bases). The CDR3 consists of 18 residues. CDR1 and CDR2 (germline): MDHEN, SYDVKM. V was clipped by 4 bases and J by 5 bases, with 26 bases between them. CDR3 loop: CASSSDGRVQGWVTEAFF. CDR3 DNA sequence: TGTGCCAGCAGTTCAGACGGGAGGGTACAGGGATGGGTAACTGAAGCTTTCTTT. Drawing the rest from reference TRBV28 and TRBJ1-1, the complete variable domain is DVKVTQSSRYLVKRTGEKVFLECVQDMDHENMFWYRQDPGLGLRLIYFSYDVKMKEKGDIPEGYSVSREKKERFSLILESASTNQTSMYLCASSSDGRVQGWVTEAFFGQGTRLTVV.

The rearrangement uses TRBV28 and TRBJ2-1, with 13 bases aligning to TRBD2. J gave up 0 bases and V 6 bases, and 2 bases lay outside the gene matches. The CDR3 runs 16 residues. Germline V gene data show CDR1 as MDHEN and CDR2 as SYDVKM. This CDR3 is CASRLAGGSSYNEQFF. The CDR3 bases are TGTGCCAGCAGACTAGCGGGGGGGAGCTCCTACAATGAGCAGTTCTTC.

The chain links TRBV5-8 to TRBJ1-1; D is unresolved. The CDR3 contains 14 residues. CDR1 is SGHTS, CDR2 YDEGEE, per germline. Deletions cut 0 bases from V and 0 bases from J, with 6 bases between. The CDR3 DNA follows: TGTGCCAGCAGCTTGGACAAGATGAACACTGAAGCTTTCTTT. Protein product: CASSLDKMNTEAFF.

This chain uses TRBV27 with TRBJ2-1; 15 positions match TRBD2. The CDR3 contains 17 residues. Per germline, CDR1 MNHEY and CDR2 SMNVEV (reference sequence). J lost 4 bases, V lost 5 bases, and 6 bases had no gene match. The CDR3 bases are TGTGCCAGCAGTCCGAGGGGGACTAGCGGGGGGTACAATGAGCAGTTCTTC. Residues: CASSPRGTSGGYNEQFF.

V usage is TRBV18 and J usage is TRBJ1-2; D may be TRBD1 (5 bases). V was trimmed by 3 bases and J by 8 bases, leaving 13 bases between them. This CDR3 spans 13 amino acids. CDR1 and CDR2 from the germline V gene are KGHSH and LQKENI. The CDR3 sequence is CASSPETERGYTF. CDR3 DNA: TGTGCCAGCTCACCGGAGACAGAACGAGGCTACACCTTC.

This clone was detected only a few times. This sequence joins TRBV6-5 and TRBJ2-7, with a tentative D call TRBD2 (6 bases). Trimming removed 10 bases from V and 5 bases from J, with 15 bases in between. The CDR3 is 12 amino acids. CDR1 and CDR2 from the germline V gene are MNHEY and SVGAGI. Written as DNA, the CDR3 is TGTGCCACTTCGGGACTTCTTGACGAGCAGTACTTC. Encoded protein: CATSGLLDEQYF.

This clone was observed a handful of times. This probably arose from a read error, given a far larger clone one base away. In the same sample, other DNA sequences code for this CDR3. CDR3 residues: CASSEARAGRSNEKLFF. The CDR3 DNA reads as TGTGCCAGCAGTGAAGCGCGTGCAGGGCGGTCTAATGAAAAACTCTTTTTT. The chain carries TRBV6-1 and TRBJ1-4, with D maybe TRBD1 (5 bases). Germline-derived CDR1 and CDR2 are MNHNS and SASEGT. The CDR3 has 17 residues.

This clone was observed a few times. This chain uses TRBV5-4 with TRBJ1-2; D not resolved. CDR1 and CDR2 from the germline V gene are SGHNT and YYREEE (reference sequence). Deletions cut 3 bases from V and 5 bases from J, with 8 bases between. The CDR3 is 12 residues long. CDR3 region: CASSSDIYGYTF. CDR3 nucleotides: TGTGCCAGCAGCTCAGATATTTATGGCTACACCTTC.

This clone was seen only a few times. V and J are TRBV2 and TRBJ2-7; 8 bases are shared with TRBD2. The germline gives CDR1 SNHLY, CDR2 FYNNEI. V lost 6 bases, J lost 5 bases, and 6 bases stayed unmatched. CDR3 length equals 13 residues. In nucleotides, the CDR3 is TGTGCCAGCAGCTCCGGGACTAGTAACGAGCAGTACTTC. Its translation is CASSSGTSNEQYF. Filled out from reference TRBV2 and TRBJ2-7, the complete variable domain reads EPEVTQTPSHQVTQMGQEVILRCVPISNHLYFYWYRQILGQKVEFLVSFYNNEISEKSEIFDDQFSVERPDGSNFTLKIRSTKLEDSAMYFCASSSGTSNEQYFGPGTRLTVT.

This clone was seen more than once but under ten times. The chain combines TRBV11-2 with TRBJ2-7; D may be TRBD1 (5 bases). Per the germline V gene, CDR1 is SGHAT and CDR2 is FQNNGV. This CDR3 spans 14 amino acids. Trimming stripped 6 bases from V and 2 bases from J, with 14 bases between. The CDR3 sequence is CASRSDSLTYEQYF. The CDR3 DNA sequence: TGTGCCAGCAGATCCGACAGCCTAACCTACGAGCAGTACTTC.

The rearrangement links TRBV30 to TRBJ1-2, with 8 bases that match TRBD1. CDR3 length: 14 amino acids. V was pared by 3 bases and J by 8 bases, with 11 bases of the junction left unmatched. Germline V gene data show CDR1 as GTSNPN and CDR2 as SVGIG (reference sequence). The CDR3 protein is CAWRRPGGGYGYTF. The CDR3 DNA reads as TGTGCCTGGAGACGACCAGGGGGCGGCTACGGCTACACCTTC.

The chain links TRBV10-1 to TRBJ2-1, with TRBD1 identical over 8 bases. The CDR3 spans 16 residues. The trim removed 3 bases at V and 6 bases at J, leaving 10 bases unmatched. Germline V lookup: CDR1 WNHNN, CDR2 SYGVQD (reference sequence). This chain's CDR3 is CASSELGQGNPNEQFF. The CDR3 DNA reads TGCGCCAGCAGTGAATTAGGACAGGGTAATCCCAATGAGCAGTTCTTC.

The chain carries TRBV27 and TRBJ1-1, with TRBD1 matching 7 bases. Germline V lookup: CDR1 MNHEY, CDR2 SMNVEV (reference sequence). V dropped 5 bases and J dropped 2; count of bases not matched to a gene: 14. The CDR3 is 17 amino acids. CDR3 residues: CASSLRQGSIINTEAFF. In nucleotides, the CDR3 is TGTGCCAGCAGTCTACGACAGGGAAGCATCATCAACACTGAAGCTTTCTTT.

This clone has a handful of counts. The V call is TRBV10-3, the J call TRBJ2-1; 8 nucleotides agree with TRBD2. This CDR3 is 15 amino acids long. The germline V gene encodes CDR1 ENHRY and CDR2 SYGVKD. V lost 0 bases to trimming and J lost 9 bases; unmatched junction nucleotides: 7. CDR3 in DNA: TGTGCCATCAGTGAGTCAAGCGGGGGCCCCTCTGAGCAGTTCTTC. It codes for CAISESSGGPSEQFF.

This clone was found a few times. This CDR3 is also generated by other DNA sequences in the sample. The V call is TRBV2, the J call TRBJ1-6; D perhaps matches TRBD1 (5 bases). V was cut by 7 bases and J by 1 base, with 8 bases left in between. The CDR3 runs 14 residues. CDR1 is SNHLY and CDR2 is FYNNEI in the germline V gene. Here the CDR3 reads CASTGGSYNSPLHF. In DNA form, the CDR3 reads TGTGCCAGCACGGGGGGGTCCTATAATTCACCCCTCCACTTT.

The CDR3 reads CASSLGTAGETQYF. CDR3 bases: TGTGCCAGCAGCCTCGGGACAGCGGGAGAGACCCAGTACTTC. The chain links TRBV5-4 to TRBJ2-5, with D possibly being TRBD1 (7 bases). Germline V gene data show CDR1 as SGHNT and CDR2 as YYREEE (reference sequence). The CDR3 loop spans 14 amino acids. V lost 4 bases, J lost 4 bases, and 14 bases lay in between.

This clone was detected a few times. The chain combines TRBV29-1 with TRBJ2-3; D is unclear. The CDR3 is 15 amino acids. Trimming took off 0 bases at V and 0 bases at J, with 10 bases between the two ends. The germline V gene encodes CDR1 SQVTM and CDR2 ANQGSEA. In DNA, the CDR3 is TGCAGCGTTGAAGATCGGGTGTCTAGCACAGATACGCAGTATTTT. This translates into CSVEDRVSSTDTQYF.

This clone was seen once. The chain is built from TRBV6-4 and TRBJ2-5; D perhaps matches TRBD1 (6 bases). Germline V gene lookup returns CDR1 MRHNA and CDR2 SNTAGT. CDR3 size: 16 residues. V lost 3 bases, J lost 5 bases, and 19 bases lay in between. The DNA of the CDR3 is TGTGCCAGCAGTGAAGATTACAGGGCAGGCGCGGAGACCCAGTACTTC. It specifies CASSEDYRAGAETQYF.

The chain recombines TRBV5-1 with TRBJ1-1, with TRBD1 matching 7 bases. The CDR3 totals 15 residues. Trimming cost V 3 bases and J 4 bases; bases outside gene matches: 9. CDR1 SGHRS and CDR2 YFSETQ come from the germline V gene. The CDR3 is CASSSRQGLSTEAFF. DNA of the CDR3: TGCGCCAGCAGCTCGCGACAGGGTCTGAGCACTGAAGCTTTCTTT.

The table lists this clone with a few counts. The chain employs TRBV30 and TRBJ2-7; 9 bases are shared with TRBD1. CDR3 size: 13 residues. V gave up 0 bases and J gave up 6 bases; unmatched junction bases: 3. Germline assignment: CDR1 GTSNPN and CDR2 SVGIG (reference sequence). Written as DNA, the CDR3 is TGTGCCTGGAGTGTAGGGACAGGGATCGAGCAGTACTTC. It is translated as CAWSVGTGIEQYF.

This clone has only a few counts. The CDR3 bases are TGTGCCAGCAGTCTAGACAGGGCTGGAAATCAGCCCCAGCATTTT. It specifies CASSLDRAGNQPQHF. The gene calls are TRBV6-5 and TRBJ1-5; TRBD1 matches at 7 bases. The CDR3 has 15 amino acids. Germline lookup yields CDR1 MNHEY and CDR2 SVGAGI. V was clipped by 5 bases and J by 4 bases; unmatched bases: 8.

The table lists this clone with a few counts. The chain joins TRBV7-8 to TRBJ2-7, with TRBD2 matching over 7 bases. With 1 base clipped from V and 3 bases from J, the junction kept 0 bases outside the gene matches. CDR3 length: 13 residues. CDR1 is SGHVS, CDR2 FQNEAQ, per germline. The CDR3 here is CASSLGEGYEQYF. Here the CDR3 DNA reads TGTGCCAGCAGCTTAGGGGAGGGCTACGAGCAGTACTTC. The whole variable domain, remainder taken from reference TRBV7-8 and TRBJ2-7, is GAGVSQSPRYKVAKRGQDVALRCDPISGHVSLFWYQQALGQGPEFLTYFQNEAQLDKSGLPSDRFFAERPEGSVSTLKIQRTQQEDSAVYLCASSLGEGYEQYFGPGTRLTVT.

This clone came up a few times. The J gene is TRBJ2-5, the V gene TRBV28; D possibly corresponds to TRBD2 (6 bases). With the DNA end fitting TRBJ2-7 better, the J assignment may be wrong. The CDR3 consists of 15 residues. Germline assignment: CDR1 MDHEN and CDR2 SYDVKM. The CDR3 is CASIPGARRAYEQYF. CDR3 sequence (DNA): TGTGCCAGCATTCCCGGGGCCCGGAGGGCCTACGAGCAGTACTTC.

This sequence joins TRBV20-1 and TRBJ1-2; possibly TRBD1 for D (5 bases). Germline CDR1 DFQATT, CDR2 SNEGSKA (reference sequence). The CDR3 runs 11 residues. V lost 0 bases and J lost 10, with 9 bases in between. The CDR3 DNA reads TGCAGTGCTAGAGATATGACAGACTACACCTTC. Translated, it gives CSARDMTDYTF.

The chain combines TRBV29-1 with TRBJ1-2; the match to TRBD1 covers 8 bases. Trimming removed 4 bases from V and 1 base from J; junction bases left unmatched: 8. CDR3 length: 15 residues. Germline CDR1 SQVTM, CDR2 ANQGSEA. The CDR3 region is CSVGDRGRLNYGYTF. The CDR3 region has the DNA TGCAGCGTTGGAGACAGGGGTCGGCTTAACTATGGCTACACCTTC.

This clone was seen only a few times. For the CDR3, the DNA is TGTGCCAGCAGCCCGCGGACAGGGCAGAACACTGAAGCTTTCTTT. It yields the protein CASSPRTGQNTEAFF. V gene TRBV9 combines with J gene TRBJ1-1, with 8 bases matching TRBD1. Trimming at V came to 4 bases and at J to 1 base, leaving 6 bases not matched to a gene. The CDR3 runs 15 residues. CDR1 SGDLS and CDR2 YYNGEE come from the germline V gene.

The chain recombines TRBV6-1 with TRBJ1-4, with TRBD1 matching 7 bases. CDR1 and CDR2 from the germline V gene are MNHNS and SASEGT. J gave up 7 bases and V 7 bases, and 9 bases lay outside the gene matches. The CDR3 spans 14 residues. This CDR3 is CASNPQGPGEKLFF. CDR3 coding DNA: TGTGCCAGCAATCCACAGGGGCCGGGTGAAAAACTGTTTTTT.